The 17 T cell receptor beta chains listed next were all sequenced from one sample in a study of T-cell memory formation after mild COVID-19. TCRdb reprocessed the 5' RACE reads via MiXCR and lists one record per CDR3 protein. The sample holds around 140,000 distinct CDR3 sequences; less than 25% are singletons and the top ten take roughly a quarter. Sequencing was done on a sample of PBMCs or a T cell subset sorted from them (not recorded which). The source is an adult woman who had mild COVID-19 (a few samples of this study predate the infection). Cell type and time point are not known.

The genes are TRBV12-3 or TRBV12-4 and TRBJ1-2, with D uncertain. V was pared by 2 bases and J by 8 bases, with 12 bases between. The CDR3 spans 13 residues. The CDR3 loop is CASSLYLLGGYTF. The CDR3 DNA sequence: TGTGCCAGCAGTTTATACCTTCTGGGCGGCTACACCTTC.

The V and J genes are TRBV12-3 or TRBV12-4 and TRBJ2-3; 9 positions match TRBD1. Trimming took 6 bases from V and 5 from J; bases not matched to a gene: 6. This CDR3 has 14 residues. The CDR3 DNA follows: TGTGCCAGCAGGGGGGACAGGGAGATAGATACGCAGTATTTT. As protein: CASRGDREIDTQYF.

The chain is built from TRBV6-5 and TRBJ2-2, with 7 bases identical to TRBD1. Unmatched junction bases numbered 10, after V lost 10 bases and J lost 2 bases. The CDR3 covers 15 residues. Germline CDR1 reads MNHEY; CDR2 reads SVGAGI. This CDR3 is CATCIDRDNTGELFF. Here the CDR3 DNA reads TGTGCCACTTGCATCGACAGGGACAACACCGGGGAGCTGTTTTTT.

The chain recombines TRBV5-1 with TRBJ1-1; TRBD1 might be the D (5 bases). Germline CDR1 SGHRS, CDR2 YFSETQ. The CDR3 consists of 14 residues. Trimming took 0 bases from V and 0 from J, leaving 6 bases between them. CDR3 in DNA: TGCGCCAGCAGCTTGGAGACAGTGAACACTGAAGCTTTCTTT. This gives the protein CASSLETVNTEAFF.

The chain's CDR3 is CAILAGGSNEQFF. CDR3 DNA: TGTGCCATCTTAGCGGGAGGATCCAATGAGCAGTTCTTC. The rearrangement uses TRBV7-2 and TRBJ2-1; 10 nucleotides match TRBD2. Looked up from germline, CDR1 is SGHTA and CDR2 is FQGNSA. This CDR3 spans 13 amino acids. V shed 10 bases and J 6 bases; nucleotides not matched to a gene: 6.

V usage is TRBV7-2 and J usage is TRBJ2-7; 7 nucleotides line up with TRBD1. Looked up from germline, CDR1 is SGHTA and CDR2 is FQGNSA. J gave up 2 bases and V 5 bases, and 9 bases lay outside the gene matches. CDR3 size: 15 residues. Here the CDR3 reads CASSHYATGPYEQYF. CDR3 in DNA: TGTGCCAGCAGCCACTATGCGACAGGGCCCTACGAGCAGTACTTC. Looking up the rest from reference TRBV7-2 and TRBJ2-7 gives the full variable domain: GAGVSQSPSNKVTEKGKDVELRCDPISGHTALYWYRQSLGQGLEFLIYFQGNSAPDKSGLPSDRFSAERTGGSVSTLTIQRTQQEDSAVYLCASSHYATGPYEQYFGPGTRLTVT.

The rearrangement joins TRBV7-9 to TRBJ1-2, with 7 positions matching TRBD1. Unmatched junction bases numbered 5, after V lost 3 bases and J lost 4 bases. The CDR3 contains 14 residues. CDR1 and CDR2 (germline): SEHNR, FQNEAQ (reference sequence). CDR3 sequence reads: CASSFPGQFYGYTF. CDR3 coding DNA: TGTGCCAGCAGCTTCCCGGGACAGTTCTATGGCTACACCTTC.

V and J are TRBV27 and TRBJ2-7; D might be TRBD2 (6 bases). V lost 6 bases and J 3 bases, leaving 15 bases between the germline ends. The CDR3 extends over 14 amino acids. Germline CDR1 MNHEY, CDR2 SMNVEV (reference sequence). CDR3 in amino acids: CASSPGDRNYEQYF. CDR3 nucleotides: TGTGCCAGCAGCCCGGGGGACCGAAACTACGAGCAGTACTTC.

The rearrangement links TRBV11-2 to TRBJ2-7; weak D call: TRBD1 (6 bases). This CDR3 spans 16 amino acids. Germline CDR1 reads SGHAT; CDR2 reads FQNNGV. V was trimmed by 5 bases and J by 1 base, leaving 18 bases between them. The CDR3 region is CASSPRAQGHSYEQYF. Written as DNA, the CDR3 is TGTGCCAGCAGCCCCCGAGCACAGGGCCATTCCTACGAGCAGTACTTC.

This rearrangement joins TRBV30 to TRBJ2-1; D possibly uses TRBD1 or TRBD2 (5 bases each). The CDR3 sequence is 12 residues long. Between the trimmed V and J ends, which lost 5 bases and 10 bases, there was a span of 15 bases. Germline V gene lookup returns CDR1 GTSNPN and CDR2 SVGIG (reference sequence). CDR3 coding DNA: TGTGCCTGGGAGAGAGGGGCAGGCGAGCAGTTCTTC. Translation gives CAWERGAGEQFF.

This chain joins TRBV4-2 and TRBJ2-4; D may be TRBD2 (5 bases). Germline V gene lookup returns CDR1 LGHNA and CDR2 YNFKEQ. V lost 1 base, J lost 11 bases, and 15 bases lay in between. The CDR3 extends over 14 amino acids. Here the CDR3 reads CASSQVQTKTLQYF. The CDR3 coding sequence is TGTGCCAGCAGCCAAGTGCAGACTAAGACCCTTCAGTACTTC.

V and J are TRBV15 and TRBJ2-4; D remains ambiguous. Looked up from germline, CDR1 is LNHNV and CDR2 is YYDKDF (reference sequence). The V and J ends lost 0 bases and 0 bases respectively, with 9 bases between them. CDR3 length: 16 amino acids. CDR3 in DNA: TGTGCCACCAGCAGAGATTGGACCGTAGCCAAAAACATTCAGTACTTC. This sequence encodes CATSRDWTVAKNIQYF. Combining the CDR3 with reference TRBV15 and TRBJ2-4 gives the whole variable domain DAMVIQNPRYQVTQFGKPVTLSCSQTLNHNVMYWYQQKSSQAPKLLFHYYDKDFNNEADTPDNFQSRRPNTSFCFLDIRSPGLGDTAMYLCATSRDWTVAKNIQYFGAGTRLSVL.

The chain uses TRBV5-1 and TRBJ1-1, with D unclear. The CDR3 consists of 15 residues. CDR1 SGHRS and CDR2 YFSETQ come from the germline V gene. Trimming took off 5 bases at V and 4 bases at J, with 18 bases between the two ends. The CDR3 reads CASRYHQGSGTEAFF. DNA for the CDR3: TGCGCCAGCAGGTACCACCAAGGATCGGGCACTGAAGCTTTCTTT.

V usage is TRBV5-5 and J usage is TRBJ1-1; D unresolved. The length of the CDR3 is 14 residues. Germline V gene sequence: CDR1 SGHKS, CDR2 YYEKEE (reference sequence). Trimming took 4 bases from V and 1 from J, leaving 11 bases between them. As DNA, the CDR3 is TGTGCCAGCAGCCCAGGAGGGCCGAACACTGAAGCTTTCTTT. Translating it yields CASSPGGPNTEAFF.

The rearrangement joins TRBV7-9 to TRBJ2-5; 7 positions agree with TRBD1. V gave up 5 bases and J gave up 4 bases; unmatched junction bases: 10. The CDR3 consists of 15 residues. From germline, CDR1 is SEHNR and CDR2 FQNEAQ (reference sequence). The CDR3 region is CASSTRTGTAETQYF. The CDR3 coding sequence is TGTGCCAGCAGCACCCGGACAGGAACAGCAGAGACCCAGTACTTC.

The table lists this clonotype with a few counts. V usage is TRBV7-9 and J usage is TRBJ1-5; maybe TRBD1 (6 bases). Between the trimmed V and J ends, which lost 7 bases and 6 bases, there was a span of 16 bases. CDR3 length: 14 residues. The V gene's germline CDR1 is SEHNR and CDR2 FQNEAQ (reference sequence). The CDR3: CASNRGEMGQPQHF. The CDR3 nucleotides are TGTGCCAGCAATAGGGGGGAGATGGGTCAGCCCCAGCATTTT.

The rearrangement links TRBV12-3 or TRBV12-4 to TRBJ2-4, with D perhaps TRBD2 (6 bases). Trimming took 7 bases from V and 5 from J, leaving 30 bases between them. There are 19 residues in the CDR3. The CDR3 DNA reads TGTGCCAGCACTTCACGGTCGGGAGCCGCCACGGGAGTTGAAAACATTCAGTACTTC. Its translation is CASTSRSGAATGVENIQYF.